Below are 20 T cell receptor beta chains sequenced from a single sample in a study of cytomegalovirus exposure and HLA in healthy donors. PCR amplification relied on 60 Vbeta primers (plus 13 Jbeta primers). TCRdb's copy holds only in-frame clones and misses some; the assay was immunoSEQ multiplex PCR. The sample has about 140,000 clones; 80% are singletons. Sequencing was carried out using PBMCs. These receptors originate from a man between 25 and 39 years old in good health and CMV-seronegative.

This clone turned up a few times. V usage is TRBV19 and J usage is TRBJ1-2; TRBD1 matches at 10 bases. Germline V lookup: CDR1 LNHDA, CDR2 SQIVND (reference sequence). The CDR3 consists of 16 residues. V trimming: 7 bases; J trimming: 5 bases; junction bases outside the gene matches: 13. As DNA, the CDR3 is TGTGCCAGTAACCAATTGTGGGACAGGGGAGATTATGGCTACACCTTC. Encoded protein: CASNQLWDRGDYGYTF.

The chain joins TRBV11-2 to TRBJ2-7, with D tentatively TRBD1 (6 bases). The germline V gene has CDR1 SGHAT and CDR2 FQNNGV. V was cut by 5 bases and J by 0 bases, with 14 bases left in between. The CDR3 runs 15 residues. The CDR3, as DNA: TGTGCCAGCAGCCCCCGGACAGTGAGCTCCTACGAGCAGTACTTC. Amino acid sequence: CASSPRTVSSYEQYF.

This rearrangement joins TRBV7-2 to TRBJ2-5, with TRBD1 identical over 7 bases. Germline CDR1 reads SGHTA; CDR2 reads FQGNSA. The CDR3 is made up of 15 amino acids. V lost 5 bases to trimming and J lost 2 bases; unmatched junction nucleotides: 8. CDR3 loop: CASSLEGAGQETQYF. The CDR3 DNA reads as TGTGCCAGCAGCCTAGAGGGGGCGGGTCAAGAGACCCAGTACTTC.

This rearrangement joins TRBV5-1 to TRBJ2-6; D call uncertain. V was shortened by 2 bases and J by 0 bases, with 3 bases between the two germline ends. The CDR3 extends over 14 amino acids. CDR1 and CDR2 from the germline V gene are SGHRS and YFSETQ. For the CDR3, the DNA is TGCGCCAGCAGCTTACACTCTGGGGCCAACGTCCTGACTTTC. Its translation: CASSLHSGANVLTF.

This sequence joins TRBV13 and TRBJ1-1; 8 positions agree with TRBD1. Trimming at V came to 0 bases and at J to 2 bases, leaving 5 bases not matched to a gene. The germline V gene has CDR1 PRHDT and CDR2 FYEKMQ (reference sequence). CDR3 length equals 16 residues. CDR3 DNA: TGTGCCAGCAGCTTAGGCCAGGGACAGGTTAACACTGAAGCTTTCTTT. Amino acid sequence: CASSLGQGQVNTEAFF.

V gene TRBV6-4 combines with J gene TRBJ2-5; 14 bases are a match to TRBD2. Germline CDR1 and CDR2: MRHNA and SNTAGT. This CDR3 has 17 residues. With 5 bases clipped from V and 5 bases from J, the junction kept 10 bases outside the gene matches. The CDR3 here is CASSTPGLAGELETQYF. CDR3 bases: TGTGCCAGCAGTACTCCGGGACTAGCGGGAGAGTTGGAGACCCAGTACTTC.

The rearrangement uses TRBV27 and TRBJ2-1; TRBD2 matches 9 bases. V was pared by 2 bases and J by 8 bases, with 7 bases of the junction left unmatched. In germline, CDR1 is MNHEY, CDR2 SMNVEV (reference sequence). The CDR3 has 15 residues. This CDR3 is CASSLQAGGLDEQFF. CDR3 nucleotides: TGTGCCAGCAGTTTACAGGCGGGAGGGCTCGATGAGCAGTTCTTC.

The V and J genes are TRBV5-4 and TRBJ2-7; 9 bases map to TRBD1. Germline V lookup: CDR1 SGHNT, CDR2 YYREEE (reference sequence). V was pared by 2 bases and J by 2 bases, with 11 bases of the junction left unmatched. The CDR3 is 17 residues long. The CDR3 spells CASSFGGGQGFPYEQYF. The CDR3 DNA is TGTGCCAGCAGCTTTGGTGGGGGACAGGGATTTCCCTACGAGCAGTACTTC.

The CDR3 loop reads CASSVGHSSYNEQFF. DNA for the CDR3: TGTGCCAGCAGCGTAGGCCATAGCTCCTACAATGAGCAGTTCTTC. The chain recombines TRBV9 with TRBJ2-1; D uncertain. The CDR3 consists of 15 residues. Per germline, CDR1 SGDLS and CDR2 YYNGEE. V shed 0 bases and J shed 0 bases, with 7 bases lying between them.

The rearrangement links TRBV2 to TRBJ2-6; 7 positions agree with TRBD1. Germline values: CDR1 SNHLY, CDR2 FYNNEI. The trim removed 9 bases at V and 0 bases at J, leaving 14 bases unmatched. This CDR3 is built from 18 residues. The CDR3 DNA reads TGTGCCAGTTCCGGGACAGTGAGGATCAGCTCTGGGGCCAACGTCCTGACTTTC. Protein sequence: CASSGTVRISSGANVLTF.

In nucleotides, the CDR3 is TGTGCCAGCAGTTCAAGACTAGCGAGAGGGTACGAGCAGTACTTC. Translation: CASSSRLARGYEQYF. The rearrangement uses TRBV28 and TRBJ2-7, with 8 positions matching TRBD2. The CDR3 covers 15 residues. With V trimmed by 4 bases and J by 4 bases, 9 bases remained unmatched. CDR1 and CDR2 from the germline V gene are MDHEN and SYDVKM.

Only one count was recorded for this clone. One end of the junction is discordant with germline, which a read error may explain. This rearrangement joins TRBV7-2 to TRBJ1-1; D not resolved. CDR1 is SGHTA and CDR2 is FQGNSA in the germline V gene. This CDR3 spans 13 amino acids. The CDR3 reads CASSTEPGTAAFF. In nucleotides, the CDR3 is TGTGCCAGCAGCACCGAACCGGGAACTGCAGCTTTCTTT.

This chain joins TRBV5-8 and TRBJ2-1; 10 bases are shared with TRBD2. The CDR3 has 15 amino acids. Germline values: CDR1 SGHTS, CDR2 YDEGEE. V shed 3 bases and J 4 bases; nucleotides not matched to a gene: 4. The chain's CDR3 is CASSYRAGGYNEQFF. Here the CDR3 DNA reads TGTGCCAGCAGCTACCGAGCGGGAGGGTACAATGAGCAGTTCTTC.

V usage is TRBV30 and J usage is TRBJ1-5; D ambiguous. The CDR3 is 14 amino acids. Trimming shortened V by 4 bases and J by 7 bases, and 17 bases separated the two germline ends. Germline V lookup: CDR1 GTSNPN, CDR2 SVGIG (reference sequence). The CDR3 reads CAWNPGGPGQPQHF. Written as DNA, the CDR3 is TGTGCCTGGAACCCAGGAGGGCCCGGACAGCCCCAGCATTTT.

The table lists this clone with a few counts. The rearrangement links TRBV6-1 to TRBJ1-1; D ambiguous. CDR3 length: 12 residues. Germline V gives CDR1 MNHNS, CDR2 SASEGT. The V and J ends lost 1 base and 7 bases respectively, with 7 bases between them. DNA for the CDR3: TGTGCCAGCAGTGAAGGTCAGCGTGAAGCTTTCTTT. Translating gives CASSEGQREAFF.

J is TRBJ2-1 and V is TRBV7-9; 7 nucleotides agree with TRBD1. The ends lost 5 bases at V and 6 bases at J; junction bases unmatched: 13. The CDR3 contains 16 residues. The V gene's germline CDR1 is SEHNR and CDR2 FQNEAQ (reference sequence). CDR3 loop: CASSLTGVLGANEQFF. CDR3 nucleotide sequence: TGTGCCAGCAGCCTTACAGGGGTACTAGGGGCCAATGAGCAGTTCTTC.

The rearrangement links TRBV12-2 to TRBJ2-3; TRBD2, the table's D call, was not compared with the DNA. TRBV12-2 is marked as a pseudogene. The CDR3 totals 14 residues. In DNA, the CDR3 is TGTGCAAGTCGCAGAGACCCGACGGGAGGTACGCAGTATTTT. Its protein is CASRRDPTGGTQYF.

The V call is TRBV5-1, the J call TRBJ2-2, with 11 nucleotides matching TRBD2. Germline V gene lookup returns CDR1 SGHRS and CDR2 YFSETQ. With V trimmed by 3 bases and J by 4 bases, 11 bases remained unmatched. The CDR3 contains 18 residues. The CDR3 sequence is CASSYALGTSGSTGELFF. The CDR3 region has the DNA TGCGCCAGCAGCTACGCCCTGGGGACTAGCGGCTCCACCGGGGAGCTGTTTTTT.

This chain uses TRBV18 with TRBJ2-3; the D gene is possibly TRBD2 (6 bases). Between the trimmed V and J ends, which lost 2 bases and 8 bases, there was a span of 17 bases. This CDR3 contains 15 residues. CDR1 and CDR2 (germline): KGHSH, LQKENI. CDR3 coding DNA: TGTGCCAGCTCACCATCGGAGGGGCGAGCAGGTACGCAGTATTTT. This codes for CASSPSEGRAGTQYF.

This sequence joins TRBV19 and TRBJ2-6, with 12 bases lining up with TRBD1. There are 17 residues in the CDR3. Looked up from germline, CDR1 is LNHDA and CDR2 is SQIVND (reference sequence). Trimming removed 5 bases from V and 1 base from J; junction bases left unmatched: 3. CDR3 sequence reads: CASSQGQGASGANVLTF. The CDR3 DNA reads TGTGCCAGTAGTCAGGGACAGGGGGCATCTGGGGCCAACGTCCTGACTTTC.